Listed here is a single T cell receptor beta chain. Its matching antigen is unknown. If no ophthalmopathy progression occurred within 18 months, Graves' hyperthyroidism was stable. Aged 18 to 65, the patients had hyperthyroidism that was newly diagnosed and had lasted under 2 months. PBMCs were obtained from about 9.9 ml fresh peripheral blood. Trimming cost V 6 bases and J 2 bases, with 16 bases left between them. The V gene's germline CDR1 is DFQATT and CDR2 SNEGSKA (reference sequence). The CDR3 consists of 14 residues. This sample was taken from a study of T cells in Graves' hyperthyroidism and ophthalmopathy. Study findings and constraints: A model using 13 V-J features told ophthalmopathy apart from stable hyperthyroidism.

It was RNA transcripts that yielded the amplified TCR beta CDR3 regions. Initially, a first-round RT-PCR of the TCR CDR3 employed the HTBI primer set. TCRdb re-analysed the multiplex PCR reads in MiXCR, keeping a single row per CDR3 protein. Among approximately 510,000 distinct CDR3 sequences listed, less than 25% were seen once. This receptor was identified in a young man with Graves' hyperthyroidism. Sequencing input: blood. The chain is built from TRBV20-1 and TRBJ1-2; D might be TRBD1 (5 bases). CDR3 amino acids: CSALEGTGNYGYTF. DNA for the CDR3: TGCAGTGCCCTAGAGGGGACGGGCAACTATGGCTACACCTTC.